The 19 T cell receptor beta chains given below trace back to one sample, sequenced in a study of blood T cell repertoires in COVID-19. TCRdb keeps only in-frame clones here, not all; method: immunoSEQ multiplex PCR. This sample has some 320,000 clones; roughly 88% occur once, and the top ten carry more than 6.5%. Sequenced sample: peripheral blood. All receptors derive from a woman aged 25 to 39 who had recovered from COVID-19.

CDR3 protein: CASSLASGGKQYF. CDR3 DNA sequence: TGTGCCAGCAGCCTGGCTAGCGGGGGGAAGCAGTACTTC. The chain combines TRBV5-5 with TRBJ2-7, with 11 positions matching TRBD2. The CDR3 contains 13 residues. Germline trimming cut 4 bases from V and 8 bases from J; bases unmatched to any gene: 5. Germline V CDR1 and CDR2: SGHKS, YYEKEE (reference sequence).

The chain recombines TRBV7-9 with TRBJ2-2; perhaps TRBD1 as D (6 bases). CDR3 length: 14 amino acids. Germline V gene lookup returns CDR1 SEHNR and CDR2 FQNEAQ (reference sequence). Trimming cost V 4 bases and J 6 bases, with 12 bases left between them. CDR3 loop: CASSYGTFPGELFF. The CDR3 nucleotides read TGTGCCAGCAGCTACGGGACATTCCCCGGGGAGCTGTTTTTT.

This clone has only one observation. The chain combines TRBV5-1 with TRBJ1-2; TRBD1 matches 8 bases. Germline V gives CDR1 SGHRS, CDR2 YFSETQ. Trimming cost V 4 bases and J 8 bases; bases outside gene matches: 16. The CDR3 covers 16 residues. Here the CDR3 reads CASSTGQGAVYRGYTF. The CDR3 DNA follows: TGCGCCAGCAGCACCGGACAGGGAGCCGTCTACCGAGGCTACACCTTC. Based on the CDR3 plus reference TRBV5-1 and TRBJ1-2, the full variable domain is KAGVTQTPRYLIKTRGQQVTLSCSPISGHRSVSWYQQTPGQGLQFLFEYFSETQRNKGNFPGRFSGRQFSNSRSEMNVSTLELGDSALYLCASSTGQGAVYRGYTFGSGTRLTVV.

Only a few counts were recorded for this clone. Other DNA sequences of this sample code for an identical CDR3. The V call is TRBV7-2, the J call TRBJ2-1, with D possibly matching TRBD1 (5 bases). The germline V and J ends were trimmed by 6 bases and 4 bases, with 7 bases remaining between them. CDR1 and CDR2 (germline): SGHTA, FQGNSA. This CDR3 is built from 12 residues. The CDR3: CASSSGYNEQFF. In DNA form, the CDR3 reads TGTGCCAGCAGTTCAGGGTACAATGAGCAGTTCTTC.

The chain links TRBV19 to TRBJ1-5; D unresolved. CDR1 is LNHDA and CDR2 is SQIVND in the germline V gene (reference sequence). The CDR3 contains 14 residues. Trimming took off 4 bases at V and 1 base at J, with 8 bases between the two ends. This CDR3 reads CASSSPGSNQPQHF. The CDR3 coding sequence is TGTGCCAGTAGTAGCCCAGGAAGCAATCAGCCCCAGCATTTT.

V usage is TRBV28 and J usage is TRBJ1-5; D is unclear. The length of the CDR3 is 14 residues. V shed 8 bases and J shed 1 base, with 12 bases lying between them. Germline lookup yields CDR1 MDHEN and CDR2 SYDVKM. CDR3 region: CASGGVVSNQPQHF. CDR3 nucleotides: TGTGCCAGCGGCGGGGTGGTAAGCAATCAGCCCCAGCATTTT.

CDR3 sequence (DNA): TGTGCCAGCAGCCTAACAGGGTTTAGGGCGTTTGGCGAGCAGTACTTC. This encodes CASSLTGFRAFGEQYF. The J gene is TRBJ2-7, the V gene TRBV3-1 (or the pseudogene TRBV3-2); a weak D match, TRBD1 (6 bases). Looked up from germline, CDR1 is LGHDT and CDR2 is YNNKEL (reference sequence). The V and J ends lost 4 bases and 6 bases respectively, with 22 bases between them. The CDR3 is 16 amino acids.

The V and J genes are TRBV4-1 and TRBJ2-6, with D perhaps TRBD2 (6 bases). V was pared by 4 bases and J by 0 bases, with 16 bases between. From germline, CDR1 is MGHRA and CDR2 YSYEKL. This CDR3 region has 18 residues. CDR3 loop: CASSPANGGNSGANVLTF. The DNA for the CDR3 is TGCGCCAGCAGCCCAGCTAACGGCGGGAACTCTGGGGCCAACGTCCTGACTTTC.

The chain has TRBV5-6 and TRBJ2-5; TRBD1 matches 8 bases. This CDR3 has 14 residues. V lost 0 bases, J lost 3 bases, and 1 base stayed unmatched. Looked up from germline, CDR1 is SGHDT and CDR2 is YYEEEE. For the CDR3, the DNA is TGTGCCAGCAGCTTGGGGACAGGGAAAGAGACCCAGTACTTC. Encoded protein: CASSLGTGKETQYF.

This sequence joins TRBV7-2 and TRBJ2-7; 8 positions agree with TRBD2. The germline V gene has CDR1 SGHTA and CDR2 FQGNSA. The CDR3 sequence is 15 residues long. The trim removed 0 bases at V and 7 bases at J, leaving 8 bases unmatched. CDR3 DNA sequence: TGTGCCAGCAGCTTAGCGGGGACTAGAGTTTTGGAGCAGTACTTC. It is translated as CASSLAGTRVLEQYF.

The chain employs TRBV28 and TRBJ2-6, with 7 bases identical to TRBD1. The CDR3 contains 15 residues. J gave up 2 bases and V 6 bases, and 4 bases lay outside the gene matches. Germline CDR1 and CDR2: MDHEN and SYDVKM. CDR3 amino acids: CASSIDRAGANVLTF. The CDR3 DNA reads TGTGCCAGCAGCATAGACAGGGCTGGGGCCAACGTCCTGACTTTC.

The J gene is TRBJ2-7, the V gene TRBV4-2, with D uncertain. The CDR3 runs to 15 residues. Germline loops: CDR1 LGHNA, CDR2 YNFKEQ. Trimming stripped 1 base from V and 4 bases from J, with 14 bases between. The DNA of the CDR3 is TGTGCCAGCAGCCAAGGGTTAACCGAGACTTACGAGCAGTACTTC. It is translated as CASSQGLTETYEQYF.

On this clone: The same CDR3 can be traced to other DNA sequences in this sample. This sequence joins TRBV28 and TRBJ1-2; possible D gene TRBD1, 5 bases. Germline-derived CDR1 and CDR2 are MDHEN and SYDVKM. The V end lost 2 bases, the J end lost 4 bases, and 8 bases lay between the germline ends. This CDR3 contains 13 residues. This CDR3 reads CASSLGQGYGYTF. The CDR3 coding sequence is TGTGCCAGCAGTTTAGGTCAGGGCTATGGCTACACCTTC.

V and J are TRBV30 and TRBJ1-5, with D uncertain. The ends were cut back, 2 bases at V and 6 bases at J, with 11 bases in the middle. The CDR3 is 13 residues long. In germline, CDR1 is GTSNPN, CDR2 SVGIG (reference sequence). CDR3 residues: CAWSSVEVQPQHF. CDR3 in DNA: TGTGCCTGGAGTTCGGTGGAGGTTCAGCCCCAGCATTTT.

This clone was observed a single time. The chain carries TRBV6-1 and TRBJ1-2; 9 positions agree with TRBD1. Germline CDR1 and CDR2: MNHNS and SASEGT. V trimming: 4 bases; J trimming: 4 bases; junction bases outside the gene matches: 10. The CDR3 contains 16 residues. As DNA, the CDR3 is TGTGCCAGCAGTGGGGAATACAGGGGGCGGGTCTATGGCTACACCTTC. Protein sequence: CASSGEYRGRVYGYTF.

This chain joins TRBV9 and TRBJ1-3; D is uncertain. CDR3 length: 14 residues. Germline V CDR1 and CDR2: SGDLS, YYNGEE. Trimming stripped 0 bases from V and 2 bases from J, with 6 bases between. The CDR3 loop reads CASSVAGTGNTIYF. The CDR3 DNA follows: TGTGCCAGCAGCGTAGCCGGGACTGGAAACACCATATATTTT.

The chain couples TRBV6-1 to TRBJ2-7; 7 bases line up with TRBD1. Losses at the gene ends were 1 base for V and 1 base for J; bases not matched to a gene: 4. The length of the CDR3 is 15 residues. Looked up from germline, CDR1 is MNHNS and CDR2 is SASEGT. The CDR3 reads CASSEGQGKSYEQYF. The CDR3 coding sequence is TGTGCCAGCAGTGAAGGACAGGGCAAGTCCTACGAGCAGTACTTC.

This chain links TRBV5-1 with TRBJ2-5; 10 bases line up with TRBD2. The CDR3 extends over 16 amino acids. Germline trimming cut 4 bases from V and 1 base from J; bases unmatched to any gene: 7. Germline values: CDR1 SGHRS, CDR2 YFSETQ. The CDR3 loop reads CASSPLAGVVQETQYF. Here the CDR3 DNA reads TGCGCCAGCAGCCCCCTAGCGGGGGTTGTCCAAGAGACCCAGTACTTC. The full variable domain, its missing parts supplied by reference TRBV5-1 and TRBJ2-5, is KAGVTQTPRYLIKTRGQQVTLSCSPISGHRSVSWYQQTPGQGLQFLFEYFSETQRNKGNFPGRFSGRQFSNSRSEMNVSTLELGDSALYLCASSPLAGVVQETQYFGPGTRLLVL.

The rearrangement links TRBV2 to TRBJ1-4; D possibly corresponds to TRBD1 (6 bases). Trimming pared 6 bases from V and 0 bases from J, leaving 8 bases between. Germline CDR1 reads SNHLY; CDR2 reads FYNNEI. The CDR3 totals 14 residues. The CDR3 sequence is CASRDSTTNEKLFF. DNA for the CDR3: TGTGCCAGCAGGGACAGTACAACTAATGAAAAACTGTTTTTT.